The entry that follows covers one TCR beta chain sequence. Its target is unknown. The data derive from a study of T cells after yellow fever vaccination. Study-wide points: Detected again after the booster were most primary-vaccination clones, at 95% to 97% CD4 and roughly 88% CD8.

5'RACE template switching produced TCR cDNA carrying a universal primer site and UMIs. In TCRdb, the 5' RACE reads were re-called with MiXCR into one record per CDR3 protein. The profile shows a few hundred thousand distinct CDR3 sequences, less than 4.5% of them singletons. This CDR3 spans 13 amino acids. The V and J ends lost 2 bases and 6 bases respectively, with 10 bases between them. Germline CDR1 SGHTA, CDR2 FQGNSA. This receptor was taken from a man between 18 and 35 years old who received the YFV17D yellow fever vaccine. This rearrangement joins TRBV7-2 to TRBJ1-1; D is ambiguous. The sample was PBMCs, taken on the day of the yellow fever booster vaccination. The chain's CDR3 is CASSLRVLAEAFF. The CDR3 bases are TGTGCCAGCAGCTTACGAGTGTTGGCTGAAGCTTTCTTT.